These 25 T cell receptor beta chains were all obtained from the same sample, sequenced in a study of neurological immune-mediated disorders. TCRdb itself ran the 5' RACE reads through MiXCR, one entry per CDR3 protein. This table holds under 45,000 distinct CDR3 sequences, roughly 2.5% found once. Material for sequencing was PBMCs. All receptors come from a man in his forties or fifties with multiple sclerosis.

This clonotype was counted at least ten times. This chain links TRBV5-1 with TRBJ2-7; D not resolved. Germline V gene sequence: CDR1 SGHRS, CDR2 YFSETQ. Trimming left V 4 bases short and J 0 bases short, with 20 bases between. The CDR3 loop spans 17 amino acids. The CDR3 DNA reads as TGCGCCAGCAGCATTGACGGGTCGGGCGTTCTCTCCTACGAGCAGTACTTC. This translates into CASSIDGSGVLSYEQYF. Filled out from reference TRBV5-1 and TRBJ2-7, the complete variable domain reads KAGVTQTPRYLIKTRGQQVTLSCSPISGHRSVSWYQQTPGQGLQFLFEYFSETQRNKGNFPGRFSGRQFSNSRSEMNVSTLELGDSALYLCASSIDGSGVLSYEQYFGPGTRLTVT.

This clonotype was seen at least ten times. The rearrangement joins TRBV5-1 to TRBJ2-5; 8 nucleotides agree with TRBD1. V was clipped by 0 bases and J by 3 bases; unmatched bases: 10. Germline assignment: CDR1 SGHRS and CDR2 YFSETQ. The CDR3 totals 17 residues. CDR3 in DNA: TGCGCCAGCAGCTTGGCGGCAGGGGGCGCTTCTAAAGAGACCCAGTACTTC. Amino acids: CASSLAAGGASKETQYF.

This clonotype showed up just a few times. The V and J genes are TRBV20-1 and TRBJ1-5; 10 bases match TRBD1. The CDR3 extends over 15 amino acids. The trim removed 5 bases at V and 0 bases at J, leaving 4 bases unmatched. Germline V gene data show CDR1 as DFQATT and CDR2 as SNEGSKA (reference sequence). CDR3 bases: TGCAGTGCTCGGACAGGGGGTGGTAGCAATCAGCCCCAGCATTTT. Translating gives CSARTGGGSNQPQHF.

This clonotype came up many times. CDR3: CSARDWRAAYEQYF. The CDR3 DNA is TGCAGTGCTAGAGATTGGAGGGCCGCCTACGAGCAGTACTTC. This chain connects TRBV20-1 to TRBJ2-7; a weak D match, TRBD2 (6 bases). V was shortened by 0 bases and J by 2 bases, with 11 bases between the two germline ends. The length of the CDR3 is 14 residues. Germline assignment: CDR1 DFQATT and CDR2 SNEGSKA (reference sequence).

This clonotype was seen many times. The rearrangement joins TRBV5-1 to TRBJ1-1, with D tentatively TRBD1 (5 bases). Looked up from germline, CDR1 is SGHRS and CDR2 is YFSETQ. The CDR3 consists of 13 residues. The V and J ends lost 3 bases and 5 bases respectively, with 11 bases between them. CDR3 loop: CASSSGGETEAFF. CDR3 sequence (DNA): TGCGCCAGCAGCTCGGGGGGGGAGACTGAAGCTTTCTTT.

This clonotype was picked up many times. The chain has TRBV5-5 and TRBJ2-7, with D maybe TRBD1 (6 bases). This CDR3 has 14 residues. Germline V lookup: CDR1 SGHKS, CDR2 YYEKEE (reference sequence). Trimming removed 3 bases at V and 0 bases at J, with 10 bases between. The CDR3 reads CASSSLQGSYEQYF. For the CDR3, the DNA is TGTGCCAGCAGCTCACTACAGGGCTCCTACGAGCAGTACTTC.

This clonotype was recorded many times. The chain has TRBV6-5 and TRBJ2-7; 12 nucleotides align to TRBD1. This CDR3 is 14 amino acids long. Trimming took 6 bases from V and 5 from J; bases not matched to a gene: 5. Germline assignment: CDR1 MNHEY and CDR2 SVGAGI. CDR3 bases: TGTGCCAGCAGGAGGGACAGGGGGCCCAACGAGCAGTACTTC. Translating gives CASRRDRGPNEQYF.

This clonotype has at least ten counts. The gene calls are TRBV4-2 and TRBJ1-1, with D unclear. The germline V gene has CDR1 LGHNA and CDR2 YNFKEQ. Trimming pared 0 bases from V and 0 bases from J, leaving 5 bases between. CDR3 size: 14 residues. In DNA, the CDR3 is TGTGCCAGCAGCCAAGATTTACTGAACACTGAAGCTTTCTTT. Protein sequence: CASSQDLLNTEAFF.

This clonotype was seen ten or more times. The V gene is TRBV6-5, the J gene TRBJ2-5; perhaps TRBD1 as D (6 bases). Germline-derived CDR1 and CDR2 are MNHEY and SVGAGI. The CDR3 has 14 amino acids. The V end was cut by 6 bases, the J end by 1 base, with 12 bases between. The CDR3 protein is CASRHRDIQETQYF. For the CDR3, the DNA is TGTGCCAGCAGACACAGGGATATCCAAGAGACCCAGTACTTC.

This clonotype was seen many times. The gene calls are TRBV15 and TRBJ1-1, with 7 bases lining up with TRBD1. Germline CDR1 LNHNV, CDR2 YYDKDF (reference sequence). CDR3 length: 14 amino acids. With V trimmed by 1 base and J by 12 bases, 11 bases remained unmatched. Here the CDR3 DNA reads TGTGCCACCAGCAGAGTAAAAACAGGGGCTTTATCTTTCTTT. Translation: CATSRVKTGALSFF.

In this sample, this clonotype turned up many times. The J gene is TRBJ1-1, the V gene TRBV7-8, with a tentative D call TRBD1 (5 bases). CDR3 length: 13 amino acids. V gave up 4 bases and J gave up 5 bases, with 11 bases separating them. Per germline, CDR1 SGHVS and CDR2 FQNEAQ. Here the CDR3 reads CASSSRGRTEAFF. CDR3 coding DNA: TGTGCCAGCAGCTCGCGGGGGAGGACTGAAGCTTTCTTT.

The sample holds many counts of this clonotype. The chain recombines TRBV5-1 with TRBJ2-1; the D call may be TRBD1 or TRBD2 (5 bases each). The CDR3 sequence is 15 residues long. The germline V gene encodes CDR1 SGHRS and CDR2 YFSETQ. V shed 5 bases and J shed 0 bases, with 12 bases lying between them. Written as DNA, the CDR3 is TGCGCCAGCAGGCCGTGGGACCCCTCCTACAATGAGCAGTTCTTC. Amino acid sequence: CASRPWDPSYNEQFF.

This clonotype has at least ten counts. The CDR3 region has the DNA TGCGCCAGCAGCCAAGCAGGGCCCGGGAGCTATGGCTACACCTTC. It encodes CASSQAGPGSYGYTF. J is TRBJ1-2 and V is TRBV4-1, with D tentatively TRBD1 (5 bases). The CDR3 consists of 15 residues. V was pared by 1 base and J by 4 bases, with 13 bases between. Germline V gene data show CDR1 as MGHRA and CDR2 as YSYEKL.

This clonotype was detected ten times or more. The CDR3 spells CASSRYRDPLSGNTIYF. CDR3 nucleotide sequence: TGTGCCAGCAGCCGATACAGGGACCCACTCTCTGGAAACACCATATATTTT. V and J are TRBV3-1 and TRBJ1-3; tentative D call: TRBD1 (6 bases). The V gene lost 4 bases and the J gene lost 0 bases, with 16 bases spanning the gap. The CDR3 spans 17 residues. CDR1 LGHDT and CDR2 YNNKEL come from the germline V gene (reference sequence).

Ten or more counts support this clonotype. This chain uses TRBV3-1 with TRBJ1-2, with D tentatively TRBD1 (6 bases). This CDR3 is 13 amino acids long. V lost 4 bases and J lost 6, with 12 bases in between. The germline V gene encodes CDR1 LGHDT and CDR2 YNNKEL (reference sequence). CDR3 in amino acids: CASSRRGDNGYTF. CDR3 nucleotide sequence: TGTGCCAGCAGCCGCAGGGGAGATAATGGCTACACCTTC.

At least ten counts were recorded for this clonotype. The chain employs TRBV5-1 and TRBJ1-4; D unresolved. The CDR3 is made up of 15 amino acids. V was clipped by 0 bases and J by 8 bases, with 14 bases between them. Germline CDR1 reads SGHRS; CDR2 reads YFSETQ. In DNA form, the CDR3 reads TGCGCCAGCAGCTTGGCTTCGGGGAGACGCGAAAAACTGTTTTTT. This sequence encodes CASSLASGRREKLFF.

The chain combines TRBV6-2 or TRBV6-3 with TRBJ2-5; D is unresolved. CDR1 MNHEY and CDR2 SVGEGT come from the germline V gene. Trimming pared 5 bases from V and 5 bases from J, leaving 9 bases between. The CDR3 is 12 residues long. The CDR3 DNA reads TGTGCCAGCAGTACAGCGTGGGAGACCCAGTACTTC. This gives the protein CASSTAWETQYF.

In its sample, this clonotype was seen many times. The rearrangement links TRBV27 to TRBJ2-5, with D perhaps matching TRBD2 (5 bases). The CDR3 has 13 amino acids. Trimming pared 2 bases from V and 2 bases from J, leaving 6 bases between. Looked up from germline, CDR1 is MNHEY and CDR2 is SMNVEV (reference sequence). Written as DNA, the CDR3 is TGTGCCAGCAGTTTAGGGAGACAAGAGACCCAGTACTTC. Translated: CASSLGRQETQYF.

This clonotype came up many times. This rearrangement joins TRBV7-8 to TRBJ2-2; either TRBD1 or TRBD2 may supply D (6 bases each). The V gene's germline CDR1 is SGHVS and CDR2 FQNEAQ. The CDR3 covers 16 residues. Trimming left V 5 bases short and J 2 bases short, with 15 bases between. The CDR3 loop is CASSPRRGHNTGELFF. The CDR3 DNA reads as TGTGCCAGCAGCCCCCGGCGGGGACATAACACCGGGGAGCTGTTTTTT.

This clonotype was counted at least ten times. The chain carries TRBV5-1 and TRBJ2-2; 9 nucleotides agree with TRBD1. Trimming cost V 3 bases and J 5 bases; bases outside gene matches: 2. There are 14 residues in the CDR3. The V gene's germline CDR1 is SGHRS and CDR2 YFSETQ. The CDR3: CASSSGQGTGELFF. Written as DNA, the CDR3 is TGCGCCAGCAGCTCCGGACAGGGGACCGGGGAGCTGTTTTTT.

This clonotype was counted many times. This rearrangement joins TRBV19 to TRBJ2-3; 12 nucleotides line up with TRBD2. V shed 8 bases and J 3 bases; nucleotides not matched to a gene: 6. The germline gives CDR1 LNHDA, CDR2 SQIVND (reference sequence). CDR3 size: 15 residues. CDR3 loop: CASSPGTSGTDTQYF. Here the CDR3 DNA reads TGTGCCAGTTCGCCCGGGACTAGCGGGACAGATACGCAGTATTTT. Full variable domain (outside the CDR3, taken from reference TRBV19 and TRBJ2-3): DGGITQSPKYLFRKEGQNVTLSCEQNLNHDAMYWYRQDPGQGLRLIYYSQIVNDFQKGDIAEGYSVSREKKESFPLTVTSAQKNPTAFYLCASSPGTSGTDTQYFGPGTRLTVL.

Many counts were recorded for this clonotype. The CDR3 DNA follows: TGTGCCAGCAGCTTAGGGCCTAAAACAGGAAAACTGTTTTTT. Its translation: CASSLGPKTGKLFF. The chain couples TRBV11-2 to TRBJ1-4; D possibly corresponds to TRBD1 (5 bases). Germline CDR1 SGHAT, CDR2 FQNNGV. V lost 1 base, J lost 10 bases, and 13 bases lay in between. The CDR3 sequence is 14 residues long.

This clonotype has ten or more counts. The chain carries TRBV9 and TRBJ2-5; the match to TRBD2 covers 11 bases. Germline CDR1 is SGDLS and CDR2 is YYNGEE. The CDR3 covers 16 residues. Unmatched junction bases numbered 6, after V lost 4 bases and J lost 1 base. The CDR3 sequence is CASSLLTSGGQETQYF. As DNA, the CDR3 is TGTGCCAGCAGCTTACTAACTAGCGGGGGCCAAGAGACCCAGTACTTC. Full variable domain (outside the CDR3, taken from reference TRBV9 and TRBJ2-5): DSGVTQTPKHLITATGQRVTLRCSPRSGDLSVYWYQQSLDQGLQFLIQYYNGEERAKGNILERFSAQQFPDLHSELNLSSLELGDSALYFCASSLLTSGGQETQYFGPGTRLLVL.

This clonotype was seen repeatedly, ten times or more. The chain carries TRBV6-6 and TRBJ1-1; a weak D match, TRBD1 (6 bases). V lost 0 bases and J 3 bases, leaving 14 bases between the germline ends. Germline V lookup: CDR1 MNHNY, CDR2 SVGAGI (reference sequence). The CDR3 totals 16 residues. The DNA of the CDR3 is TGTGCCAGCAGTTACTCCCCCAGGGGCGCGGACACTGAAGCTTTCTTT. As protein: CASSYSPRGADTEAFF.

The sample holds many counts of this clonotype. The chain carries TRBV29-1 and TRBJ2-7; 7 nucleotides align to TRBD1. J lost 9 bases, V lost 5 bases, and 13 bases had no gene match. Germline lookup yields CDR1 SQVTM and CDR2 ANQGSEA. The CDR3 contains 13 residues. CDR3 amino acids: CSVSWDSGSGQYF. As DNA, the CDR3 is TGCAGCGTTTCCTGGGACAGCGGCTCGGGGCAGTACTTC.